The sequence of this TCR beta chain was determined in a study of T cells in localized non-small cell lung cancer. Study findings and constraints: The highest T cell clonality was in uninvolved adjacent lung, above tumor. Across samples, adjacent lung featured a median roughly 60 of the top 100 tumor clones.

Produced via immunoSEQ multiplex PCR; TCRdb's table is partial and in-frame only. The sample carries 8,500 or so clones, roughly 59% recorded once. About this clone: The antigen remains undetermined.

V was pared by 5 bases and J by 6 bases, with 11 bases between. CDR1 is LNHDA and CDR2 is SQIVND in the germline V gene (reference sequence). The CDR3 extends over 12 amino acids. This TCR derives from a male donor at least 60 years old with stage I squamous cell lung carcinoma. J is TRBJ2-7 and V is TRBV19; perhaps TRBD2 as D (5 bases). Sequenced here: lymph node tissue, sampled before any cancer treatment. The CDR3 DNA follows: TGTGCCAGTAGTCCGGGAAAGGGCGAGCAGTACTTC. Translating it yields CASSPGKGEQYF.